The T cell receptor beta chain under discussion was sequenced for a study of T cell changes during pregnancy in multiple sclerosis. Per germline, CDR1 LNHDA and CDR2 SQIVND (reference sequence). The V and J ends lost 8 bases and 0 bases, in that order; junction bases with no gene match: 5. The CDR3 extends over 15 amino acids. The method was immunoSEQ multiplex PCR; TCRdb's version includes in-frame clones alone and lacks a portion of them. The table records around 96,000 clones, approximately 95% of them present only once. This chain connects TRBV19 to TRBJ2-2, with 8 bases lining up with TRBD2. The sample was peripheral blood, taken after pregnancy. This receptor was taken from a female donor in good health, enrolled as a control in a pregnancy study. This chain's CDR3 is CASSGGTTNTGELFF. DNA of the CDR3: TGTGCCAGTTCGGGGGGGACGACGAACACCGGGGAGCTGTTTTTT.